The T cell receptor beta chain under discussion was sequenced for a study of CD8 T cells in Susac syndrome. With V trimmed by 6 bases and J by 7 bases, 12 bases remained unmatched. The germline V gene has CDR1 SGHTA and CDR2 FQGTGA. The CDR3 spans 15 residues. Reverse transcription of 0.5 to 1 ug RNA was performed with random hexamers. TCRdb called the immunoSEQ multiplex PCR reads again in MiXCR, with one record for every CDR3 protein. Among 250,000 to 350,000 distinct CDR3 sequences listed, 92% were seen once. The TCR originated in a human donor with multiple sclerosis. The sequencing sample was made of CD4+ T cells from PBMCs. The rearrangement links TRBV7-3 to TRBJ2-1, with 7 bases that match TRBD1. The chain's CDR3 is CASSHGTAPGNEQFF. CDR3 nucleotides: TGTGCCAGCAGTCACGGGACAGCCCCAGGAAATGAGCAGTTCTTC.